These T cell receptor beta chains were read from a single sample in a study of cytomegalovirus exposure and HLA in healthy donors. Some clones are missing from TCRdb's copy, which holds only in-frame ones; the method was immunoSEQ multiplex PCR. The sample consists of 110,000 to 150,000 clones, about 73% of them appearing once. Sequencing was carried out using PBMCs. The receptors come from a woman between 55 and 75 years old in good health and CMV-seropositive. Both conserved end residues are part of each CDR3. Fields, in order: clone size, D gene, V gene, J gene, CDR3 DNA, CDR3 protein. A D gene is named only where the DNA matches it firmly. The size entry is marked missing in some rows and otherwise reads once, few, many or a size class.

>few|.|TRBV27|TRBJ1-4
TGTGCCAGCAGGCAACCGGGAATCAAAAAACTGTTTTTT
CASRQPGIKKLFF
>once|.|TRBV6-5|TRBJ1-1
TGTGCCAGCAGTACACACAGGGACCTGAACACTGAAGCTTTCTTT
CASSTHRDLNTEAFF
>few|.|TRBV5-4|TRBJ2-3
TGTGCCAGCAGCCAAAAAGGCGGGCAGAAAGTAGATACGCAGTATTTT
CASSQKGGQKVDTQYF
>.|TRBD2|TRBV11-3|TRBJ2-2
TGTGCCAGCAGCTTAGGGCCTAGCGGGAGTTACACCGGGGAGCTGTTTTTT
CASSLGPSGSYTGELFF
>.|.|TRBV6-1|TRBJ2-5
TGTGCCAGCACCTCCGGGGGGCTGGGAGAGACCCAGTACTTC
CASTSGGLGETQYF
>.|.|TRBV27|TRBJ2-2
TGTGCCAGCAGCCGAGGGCTCAACACCGGGGAGCTGTTTTTT
CASSRGLNTGELFF
>.|TRBD1|TRBV14|TRBJ1-1
TGTGCCAGCAGCCATAGGACAGGATTGAACACTGAAGCTTTCTTT
CASSHRTGLNTEAFF
>few|.|TRBV10-3|TRBJ2-7
TGTGCCACTCATGACACGGTCGCCTACGAGCAGTACTTC
CATHDTVAYEQYF
>.|.|TRBV4-1|TRBJ2-7
TGCGCCAGCAGCCAACGGGACATCAGCTACGAGCAGTACTTC
CASSQRDISYEQYF
>.|TRBD1|TRBV9|TRBJ1-3
TGTGCCAGCAGCGGAGGGGACAGGGGAAGAAACACCATATATTTT
CASSGGDRGRNTIYF
>few|TRBD2|TRBV10-3|TRBJ2-1
TGTGCCATCAGGGCCGGGACTAGCGGGAGGGGTTCCTACAATGAGCAGTTCTTC
CAIRAGTSGRGSYNEQFF
>.|.|TRBV9|TRBJ2-5
TGTGCCAGCAGCGTAGATTTGAGGCAAGAGACCCAGTACTTC
CASSVDLRQETQYF
>.|TRBD2|TRBV15|TRBJ2-3
TGTGCCACCAGCACACGGTCGACTAGCGGGGGACTTCGTGCAGATACGCAGTATTTT
CATSTRSTSGGLRADTQYF
>.|TRBD1|TRBV19|TRBJ1-2
TGTGCCAGTAGTATGGGGACAGGGGGATCTAACTATGGCTACACCTTC
CASSMGTGGSNYGYTF
>.|.|TRBV9|TRBJ1-2
TGTGCCAGCAGCTCCCACCCAACTTTGGGCTACACCTTC
CASSSHPTLGYTF
>.|.|TRBV11-3|TRBJ1-2
TGTGCCAGCAGATCTAGAGACAGGAATGGCTACACCTTC
CASRSRDRNGYTF
>.|.|TRBV6-1|TRBJ2-1
TGTGCCAGCAGATCCTCGGGGTTGGGGCAGTTCTTC
CASRSSGLGQFF
>.|.|TRBV15|TRBJ1-1
TGTGCCACCAGTCCTAGCACCAGCACTGAAGCTTTCTTT
CATSPSTSTEAFF
>.|.|TRBV6-5|TRBJ1-5
TGTGCCAGCAGTTACTCGGGCAGAAATCAGCCCCAGCATTTT
CASSYSGRNQPQHF
>.|.|TRBV29-1|TRBJ2-3
TGCAGCGTTGAAAGGGGGTCGGATACGCAGTATTTT
CSVERGSDTQYF
>.|.|TRBV6-6|TRBJ2-3
TGTGCCAGCAGTTTTTCACAGGGTGGAACAGATACGCAGTATTTT
CASSFSQGGTDTQYF
>.|.|TRBV6-6|TRBJ2-3
TGTGCCGGCAGCGGTAGCACAGATACGCAGTATTTT
CAGSGSTDTQYF
>.|.|TRBV28|TRBJ1-2
TGTGCCAGCAGTTTTGGCCGTACAGGGAATCCGGGCTACACCTTC
CASSFGRTGNPGYTF
>.|TRBD2|TRBV5-1|TRBJ2-1
TGCGCCAGCAGCTTGGCTGCTAGCGGAAGCTCCTACAATGAGCAGTTCTTC
CASSLAASGSSYNEQFF
>few|TRBD1|TRBV29-1|TRBJ2-1
TGCAGCGTTGATCGCCGGGACAGGGGTAATGAGCAGTTCTTC
CSVDRRDRGNEQFF
>.|TRBD1|TRBV2|TRBJ2-3
TGTGCCAGCAGACGGGACAGCCCCTCGACAGATACGCAGTATTTT
CASRRDSPSTDTQYF
>.|.|TRBV28|TRBJ2-7
TGTGCCAGCAGTCGACAGGTACCCTACGAGCAGTACTTC
CASSRQVPYEQYF
>.|TRBD2|TRBV5-1|TRBJ2-1
TGCGCCAGCAGCTTGCCACTAGCGGGAGGGCCGGGTGAGCAGTTCTTC
CASSLPLAGGPGEQFF